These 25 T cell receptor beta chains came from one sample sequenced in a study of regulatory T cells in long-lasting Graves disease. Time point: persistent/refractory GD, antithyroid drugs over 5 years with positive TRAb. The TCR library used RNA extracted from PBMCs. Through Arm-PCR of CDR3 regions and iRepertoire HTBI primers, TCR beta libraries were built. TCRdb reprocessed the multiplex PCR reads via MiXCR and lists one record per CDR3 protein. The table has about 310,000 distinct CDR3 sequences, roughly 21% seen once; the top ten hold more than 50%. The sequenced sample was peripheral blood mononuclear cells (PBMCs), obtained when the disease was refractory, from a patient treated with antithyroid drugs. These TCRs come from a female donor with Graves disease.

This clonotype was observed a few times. The CDR3 region is CASSMGRPDLNTEAFF. Here the CDR3 DNA reads TGTGCCAGTAGTATGGGACGGCCGGACCTGAACACTGAAGCTTTCTTT. The chain carries TRBV19 and TRBJ1-1; a possible D gene is TRBD1 (5 bases). V was pared by 3 bases and J by 0 bases, with 14 bases between. This CDR3 has 16 amino acids. Germline V gene lookup returns CDR1 LNHDA and CDR2 SQIVND (reference sequence).

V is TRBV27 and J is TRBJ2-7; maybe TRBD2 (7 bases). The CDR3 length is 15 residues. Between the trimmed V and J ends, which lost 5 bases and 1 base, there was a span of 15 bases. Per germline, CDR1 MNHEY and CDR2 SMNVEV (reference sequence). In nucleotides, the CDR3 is TGTGCCAGCAGTCGAAGGGGGGGGTTATCCTACGAGCAGTACTTC. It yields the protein CASSRRGGLSYEQYF.

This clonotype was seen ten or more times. CDR3 DNA sequence: TGTGCCAGCAGTTTGCGGGTACGGCTGTTTGATACCTACGAGCAGTACTTC. It is translated as CASSLRVRLFDTYEQYF. The chain carries TRBV12-3 or TRBV12-4 and TRBJ2-7; tentatively, D is TRBD2 (5 bases). The CDR3 extends over 17 amino acids. Trimming left V 3 bases short and J 2 bases short, with 20 bases between.

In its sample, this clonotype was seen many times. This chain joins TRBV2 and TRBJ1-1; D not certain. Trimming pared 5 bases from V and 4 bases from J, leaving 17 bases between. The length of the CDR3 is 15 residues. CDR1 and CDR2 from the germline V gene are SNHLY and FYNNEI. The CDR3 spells CASSPPPTVTTEAFF. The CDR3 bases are TGTGCCAGCAGTCCCCCGCCGACGGTTACCACTGAAGCTTTCTTT.

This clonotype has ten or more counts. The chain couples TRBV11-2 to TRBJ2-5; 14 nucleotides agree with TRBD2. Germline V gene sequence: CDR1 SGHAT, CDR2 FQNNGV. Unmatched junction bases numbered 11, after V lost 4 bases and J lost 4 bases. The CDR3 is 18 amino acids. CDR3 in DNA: TGTGCCAGCAGCTCCCTATCCTGGACTAGCGGGGGGCCAGAGACCCAGTACTTC. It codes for CASSSLSWTSGGPETQYF.

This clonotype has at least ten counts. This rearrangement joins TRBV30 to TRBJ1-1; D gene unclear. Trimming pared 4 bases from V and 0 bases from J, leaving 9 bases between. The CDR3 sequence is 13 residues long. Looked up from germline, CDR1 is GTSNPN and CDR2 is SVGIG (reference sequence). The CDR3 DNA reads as TGTGCCTGGACGCTAGCGGTGAACACTGAAGCTTTCTTT. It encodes CAWTLAVNTEAFF. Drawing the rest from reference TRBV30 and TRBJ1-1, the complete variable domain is SQTIHQWPATLVQPVGSPLSLECTVEGTSNPNLYWYRQAAGRGLQLLFYSVGIGQISSEVPQNLSASRPQDRQFILSSKKLLLSDSGFYLCAWTLAVNTEAFFGQGTRLTVV.

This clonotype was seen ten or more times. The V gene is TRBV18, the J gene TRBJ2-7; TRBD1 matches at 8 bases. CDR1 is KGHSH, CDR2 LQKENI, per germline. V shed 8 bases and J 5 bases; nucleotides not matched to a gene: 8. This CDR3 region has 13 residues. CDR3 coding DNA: TGTGCCAGCAGTCCAGGGGGCTTGAACGAGCAGTACTTC. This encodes CASSPGGLNEQYF.

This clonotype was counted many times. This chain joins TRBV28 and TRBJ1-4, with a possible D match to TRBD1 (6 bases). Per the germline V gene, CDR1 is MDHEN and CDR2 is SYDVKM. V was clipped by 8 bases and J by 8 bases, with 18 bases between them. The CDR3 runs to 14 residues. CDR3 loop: CASWKQGVQEKLFF. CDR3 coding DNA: TGTGCCAGCTGGAAACAGGGAGTGCAGGAAAAACTGTTTTTT. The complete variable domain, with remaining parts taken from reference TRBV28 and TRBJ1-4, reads DVKVTQSSRYLVKRTGEKVFLECVQDMDHENMFWYRQDPGLGLRLIYFSYDVKMKEKGDIPEGYSVSREKKERFSLILESASTNQTSMYLCASWKQGVQEKLFFGSGTQLSVL.

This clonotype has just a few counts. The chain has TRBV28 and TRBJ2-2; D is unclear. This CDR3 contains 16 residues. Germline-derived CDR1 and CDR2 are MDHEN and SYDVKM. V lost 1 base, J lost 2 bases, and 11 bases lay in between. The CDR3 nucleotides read TGTGCCAGCAGTTTATTCGAACCGGCAAACACCGGGGAGCTGTTTTTT. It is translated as CASSLFEPANTGELFF.

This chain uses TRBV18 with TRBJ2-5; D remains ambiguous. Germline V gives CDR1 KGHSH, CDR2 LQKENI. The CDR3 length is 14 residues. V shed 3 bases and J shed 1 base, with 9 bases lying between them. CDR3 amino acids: CASSPAGSQETQYF. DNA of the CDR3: TGTGCCAGCTCACCGGCAGGTAGCCAAGAGACCCAGTACTTC.

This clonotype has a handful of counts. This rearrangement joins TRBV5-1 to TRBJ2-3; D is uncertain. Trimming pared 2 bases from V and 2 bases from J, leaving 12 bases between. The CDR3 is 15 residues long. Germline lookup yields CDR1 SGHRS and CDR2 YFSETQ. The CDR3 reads CASSFQGIPTDTQYF. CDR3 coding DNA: TGCGCCAGCAGCTTTCAAGGGATCCCCACAGATACGCAGTATTTT.

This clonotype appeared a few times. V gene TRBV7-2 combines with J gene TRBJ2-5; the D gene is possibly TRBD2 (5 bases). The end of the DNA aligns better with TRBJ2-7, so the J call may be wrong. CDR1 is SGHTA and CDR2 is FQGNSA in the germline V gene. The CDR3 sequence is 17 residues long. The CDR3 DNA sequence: TGTGCCAGCAGCACGATTGAGGGTTCCGGGAAGGTCGACGAGCAGTACTTC. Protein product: CASSTIEGSGKVDEQYF.

Written as DNA, the CDR3 is TGTGCCAGCAGCTCTAATATTGGGGGGACTGAAGCTTTCTTT. It specifies CASSSNIGGTEAFF. V usage is TRBV7-9 and J usage is TRBJ1-1; D might be TRBD1 (5 bases). The CDR3 runs 14 residues. Germline V gene lookup returns CDR1 SEHNR and CDR2 FQNEAQ (reference sequence). V was trimmed by 4 bases and J by 5 bases, leaving 14 bases between them.

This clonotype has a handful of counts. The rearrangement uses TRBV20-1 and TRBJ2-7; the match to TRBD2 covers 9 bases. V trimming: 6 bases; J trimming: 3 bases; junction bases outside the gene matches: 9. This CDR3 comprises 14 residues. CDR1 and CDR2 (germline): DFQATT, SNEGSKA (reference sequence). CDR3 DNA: TGCAGTGCCCCCGGGATAGCGGGAGACTACGAGCAGTACTTC. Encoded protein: CSAPGIAGDYEQYF.

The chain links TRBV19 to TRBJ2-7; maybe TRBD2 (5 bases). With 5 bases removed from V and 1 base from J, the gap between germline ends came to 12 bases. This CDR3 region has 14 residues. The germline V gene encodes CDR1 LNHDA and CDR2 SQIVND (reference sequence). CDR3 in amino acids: CASSPNWRSYEQYF. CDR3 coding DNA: TGTGCCAGTAGTCCGAATTGGAGGTCCTACGAGCAGTACTTC.

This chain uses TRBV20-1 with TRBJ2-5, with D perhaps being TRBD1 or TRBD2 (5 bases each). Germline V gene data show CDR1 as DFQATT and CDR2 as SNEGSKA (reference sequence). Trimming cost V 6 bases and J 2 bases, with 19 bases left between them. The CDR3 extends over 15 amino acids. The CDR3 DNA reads TGCAGTGCCCAGCGAGGGGCTGAGACTCAAGAGACCCAGTACTTC. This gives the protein CSAQRGAETQETQYF.

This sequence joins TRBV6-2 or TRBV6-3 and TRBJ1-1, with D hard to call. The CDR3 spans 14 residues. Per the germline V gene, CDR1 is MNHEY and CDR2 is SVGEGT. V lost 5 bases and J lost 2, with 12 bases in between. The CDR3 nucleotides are TGTGCCAGCAGTCCTCTACGGTCCAACACTGAAGCTTTCTTT. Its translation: CASSPLRSNTEAFF.

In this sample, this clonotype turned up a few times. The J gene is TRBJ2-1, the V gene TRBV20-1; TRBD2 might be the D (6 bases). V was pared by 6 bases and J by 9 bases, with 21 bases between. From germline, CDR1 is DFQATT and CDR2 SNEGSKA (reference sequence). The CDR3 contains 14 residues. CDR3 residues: CSAAPRLVFGEQFF. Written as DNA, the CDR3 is TGCAGTGCCGCCCCACGACTAGTTTTCGGTGAGCAGTTCTTC.

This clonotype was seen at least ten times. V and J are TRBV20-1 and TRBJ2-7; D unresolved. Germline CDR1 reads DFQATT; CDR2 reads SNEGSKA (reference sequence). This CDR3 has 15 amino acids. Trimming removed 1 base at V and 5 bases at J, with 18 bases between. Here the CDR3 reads CSARGHEGKIHEQYF. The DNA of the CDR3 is TGCAGTGCTAGAGGGCACGAAGGGAAGATCCACGAGCAGTACTTC.

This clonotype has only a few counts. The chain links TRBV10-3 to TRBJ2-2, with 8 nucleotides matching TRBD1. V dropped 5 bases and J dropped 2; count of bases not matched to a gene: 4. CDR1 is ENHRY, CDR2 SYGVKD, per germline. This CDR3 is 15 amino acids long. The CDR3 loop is CAISQGAENTGELFF. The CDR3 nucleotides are TGTGCCATCAGTCAGGGGGCGGAAAACACCGGGGAGCTGTTTTTT.

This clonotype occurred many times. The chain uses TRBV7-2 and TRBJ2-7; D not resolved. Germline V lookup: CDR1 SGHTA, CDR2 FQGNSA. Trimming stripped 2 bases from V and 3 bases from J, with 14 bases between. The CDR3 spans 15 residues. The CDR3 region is CASSLKGGGYYEQYF. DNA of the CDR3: TGTGCCAGCAGCTTAAAAGGCGGCGGATACTACGAGCAGTACTTC.

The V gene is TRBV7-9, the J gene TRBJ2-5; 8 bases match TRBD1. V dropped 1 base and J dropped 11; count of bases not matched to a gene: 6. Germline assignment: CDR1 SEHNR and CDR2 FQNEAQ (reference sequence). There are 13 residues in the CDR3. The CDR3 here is CASSLEERTGQYF. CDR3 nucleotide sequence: TGTGCCAGCAGCTTAGAGGAGCGGACAGGGCAGTACTTC.

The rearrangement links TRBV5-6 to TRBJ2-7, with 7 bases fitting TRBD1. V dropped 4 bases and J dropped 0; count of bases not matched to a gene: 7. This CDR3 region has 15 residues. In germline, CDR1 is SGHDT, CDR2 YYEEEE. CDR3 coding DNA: TGTGCCAGCAGCCCGGACAGGTTCGACTCCTACGAGCAGTACTTC. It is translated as CASSPDRFDSYEQYF.

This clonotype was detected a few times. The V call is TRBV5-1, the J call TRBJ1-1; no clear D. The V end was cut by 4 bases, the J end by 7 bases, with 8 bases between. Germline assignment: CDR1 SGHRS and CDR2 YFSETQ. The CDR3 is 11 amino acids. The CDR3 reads CASSVQGEAFF. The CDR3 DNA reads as TGCGCCAGCAGCGTACAAGGTGAAGCTTTCTTT. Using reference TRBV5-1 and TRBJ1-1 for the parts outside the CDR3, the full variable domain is KAGVTQTPRYLIKTRGQQVTLSCSPISGHRSVSWYQQTPGQGLQFLFEYFSETQRNKGNFPGRFSGRQFSNSRSEMNVSTLELGDSALYLCASSVQGEAFFGQGTRLTVV.

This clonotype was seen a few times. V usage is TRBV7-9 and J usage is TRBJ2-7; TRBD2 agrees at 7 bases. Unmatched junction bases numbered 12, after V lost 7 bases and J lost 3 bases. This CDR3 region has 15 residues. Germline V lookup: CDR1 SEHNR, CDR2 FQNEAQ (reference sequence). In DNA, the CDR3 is TGTGCCAGCACCCCTTGGGGGGAGGGGAGCTACGAGCAGTACTTC. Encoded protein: CASTPWGEGSYEQYF.